Listed below are T cell receptor beta chains from one sample, sequenced in a study of T cell clones after liver transplantation. The data were produced by immunoSEQ multiplex PCR, yet TCRdb's version contains in-frame clones alone and is incomplete. Of tens of thousands of clones listed, over 65% are singletons. The material sequenced was CD4+ T cells from blood, taken at the 22-month timepoint. Source of these receptors: a human patient who received a liver transplant. Some T cells may be provided by the graft donor. Each CDR3 is given with its conserved first and last residue. Fields, in order: J gene, V gene, D gene, clone size, CDR3 DNA, CDR3 protein. The D gene is left open where the match is weak. The size entry is marked missing in some rows and otherwise reads once, few, many or a size class.

>TRBJ1-4|TRBV9|NA|many
TGTGCCAGCAGCGTAGCTGTAGGCAAGAATGAAAAACTGTTTTTT
CASSVAVGKNEKLFF
>TRBJ2-1|TRBV11-2|NA|NA
TGTGCCAGCAGCCCGCTGTCCGCGAGCTCCTACAATGAGCAGTTCTTC
CASSPLSASSYNEQFF
>TRBJ2-3|TRBV7-2|NA|NA
TGTGCCAGCAGCTCCCGCACAGATACGCAGTATTTT
CASSSRTDTQYF
>TRBJ2-2|TRBV2|NA|NA
TGTGCCAGCACCCGGACAGCAAACACCGGGGAGCTGTTTTTT
CASTRTANTGELFF
>TRBJ2-5|TRBV15|TRBD1|NA
TGTGCCACCAGAAGAACCGGGACAGGGGGCGCAGAGACCCAGTACTTC
CATRRTGTGGAETQYF
>TRBJ2-1|TRBV7-9|TRBD2|NA
TGTGCCAGCAGCTTAGGATTAGCGGGGGGGGTCCCGAATGAGCAGTTCTTC
CASSLGLAGGVPNEQFF
>TRBJ1-6|TRBV2|TRBD1|NA
TGTGCCAGCATAGAGGGACAGGGCTACTCACCCCTCCACTTT
CASIEGQGYSPLHF
>TRBJ2-3|TRBV5-6|TRBD1|NA
TGTGCCAGCACTACTCCGGGACAGGGGGCCGATACGCAGTATTTT
CASTTPGQGADTQYF
>TRBJ1-2|TRBV27|NA|NA
TGTGCCAGCAGTTTGGGGATTAACTATGGCTACACCTTC
CASSLGINYGYTF
>TRBJ2-2|TRBV9|TRBD2|NA
TGTGCCAGCAGCACACTAGCGGGGGGTTTGGAGCTGTTTTTT
CASSTLAGGLELFF
>TRBJ2-7|TRBV7-9|NA|NA
TGTGCCAGCAGCTTTGCGGGGGGCTCGGACAGGACCTACGAGCAGTACTTC
CASSFAGGSDRTYEQYF
>TRBJ1-4|TRBV5-1|NA|once
TGCGCCAGCAGCTTGAAACGCGGGGAGATTGGCGAAAAACTGTTTTTT
CASSLKRGEIGEKLFF
>TRBJ2-1|TRBV29-1|TRBD2|NA
TGCAGCGTTTTAATAGCGGGAGGTAATGAGCAGTTCTTC
CSVLIAGGNEQFF
>TRBJ2-3|TRBV5-1|TRBD2|NA
TGCGCCAGCAGCTACATAGCGGGGGGGCCAGATACGCAGTATTTT
CASSYIAGGPDTQYF
>TRBJ2-6|TRBV5-5|NA|NA
TGTGCCAGCAGCGATGCGTTGGGGGCCAACGTCCTGACTTTC
CASSDALGANVLTF
>TRBJ2-3|TRBV19|TRBD2|once
TGTGCCAGTAGTTCTCAGCAACTAGCGGGTACGCAGTATTTT
CASSSQQLAGTQYF
>TRBJ2-4|TRBV5-6|NA|once
TGTGCCAGCAGCTCCCTCCTCGACAAGCTAGCCAAAAACATTCAGTACTTC
CASSSLLDKLAKNIQYF
>TRBJ2-2|TRBV25-1|NA|NA
TGTGCCAGCAGTGAATCCTACACGGAAACTGCGAACACCGGGGAGCTGTTTTTT
CASSESYTETANTGELFF
>TRBJ1-2|TRBV9|NA|NA
TGTGCCAGCAGCGTCCGGGAGTTCGGAGGCTACACCTTC
CASSVREFGGYTF
>TRBJ2-2|TRBV18|NA|NA
TGTGCCAGCTCACCAGAGGTTCTGAACACCGGGGAGCTGTTTTTT
CASSPEVLNTGELFF
>TRBJ2-7|TRBV29-1|TRBD1|NA
TGCAGCGTTGAGGGACAGGGGTCCTCCTACGAGCAGTACTTC
CSVEGQGSSYEQYF
>TRBJ1-3|TRBV19|TRBD1|NA
TGTGCCAGTAGTACCCGACAGGGCGGCTCTGGAAACACCATATATTTT
CASSTRQGGSGNTIYF
>TRBJ2-7|TRBV7-2|NA|NA
TGTGCCAGCAGCGATAGGTACGAGCAGTACTTC
CASSDRYEQYF
>TRBJ2-2|TRBV5-4|NA|NA
TGTGCCAGCAGCCGGCAGGGAGAGGTCGGGGAGCTGTTTTTT
CASSRQGEVGELFF
>TRBJ2-5|TRBV4-1|TRBD1|NA
TGCGCCAGCAGCCTCCGGGACAGAGGAGAGACCCAGTACTTC
CASSLRDRGETQYF
>TRBJ2-7|TRBV6-1|NA|NA
TGTGCCAGCAGTGATCTACTCGCTTACTACGAGCAGTACTTC
CASSDLLAYYEQYF
>TRBJ1-1|TRBV5-5|NA|few
TGTGCCAGCAGCTTGATGGCGTTGCGGAACACTGAAGCTTTCTTT
CASSLMALRNTEAFF
>TRBJ1-3|TRBV2|NA|once
TGTGCCAGCAGTGATGGCAGGGTATACTCTGGAAACACCATATATTTT
CASSDGRVYSGNTIYF
>TRBJ2-7|TRBV7-6|NA|NA
TGTGCCAGCAGCCAAAACAGTCGCGAGCAGTACTTC
CASSQNSREQYF
>TRBJ2-1|TRBV4-2|TRBD1|NA
TGTGCCAGCAGCCAAGGGACAGGGTTAGATGAGCAGTTCTTC
CASSQGTGLDEQFF
>TRBJ2-1|TRBV12-5|TRBD1|NA
TGTGCTAGTGGGACAGGGGAACCTACGTTCAATGAGCAGTTCTTC
CASGTGEPTFNEQFF
>TRBJ2-3|TRBV30|NA|NA
TGTGCCTCGCACCTTCTGGATACGCAGTATTTT
CASHLLDTQYF
>TRBJ2-3|TRBV5-5|NA|NA
TGTGCCAGCAGCTTGGAGGATACGCAGTATTTT
CASSLEDTQYF
>TRBJ1-6|TRBV27|NA|NA
TGTGCCAGCAGTTTAATGGGGTATTCACCCCTCCACTTT
CASSLMGYSPLHF
>TRBJ2-7|TRBV10-1|TRBD2|NA
TGCGCCAGCCTGGAGGGGACGGGACTAGCGCCAGGAAGGTACGAGCAGTACTTC
CASLEGTGLAPGRYEQYF
>TRBJ1-2|TRBV5-4|NA|few
TGTGCCAGCAGCTTAGGGTCCCGGAACTATGGCTACACCTTC
CASSLGSRNYGYTF
>TRBJ2-1|TRBV7-2|TRBD2|NA
TGTGCCAGCACCCCAGGACTAGCGAAGTACAATGAGCAGTTCTTC
CASTPGLAKYNEQFF
>TRBJ1-2|TRBV15|TRBD1|NA
TGTGCCACCAGCGATAGGGGGCATCGTCAGAATGGCTACACCTTC
CATSDRGHRQNGYTF
>TRBJ2-7|TRBV11-3|TRBD2|NA
TGTGCCAGCAGCTTGGCGGGGGAAGACTCCTACGAGCAGTACTTC
CASSLAGEDSYEQYF
>TRBJ2-6|TRBV9|TRBD2|NA
TGTGCCAGCAGCGTATCGGGGGGAGGCAATTCTGGGGCCAACGTCCTGACTTTC
CASSVSGGGNSGANVLTF
>TRBJ2-7|TRBV7-6|NA|NA
TGTGCCAGCAGCTTTGGGGGATCCTACGAGCAGTACTTC
CASSFGGSYEQYF
>TRBJ1-1|TRBV5-4|TRBD1|NA
TGTGCCAGCAGCTTGGGACCGGGACAGATGAACACTGAAGCTTTCTTT
CASSLGPGQMNTEAFF
>TRBJ2-5|TRBV7-8|NA|NA
TGTGCCAGCACCACATCAGGGTCCCAAGAGACCCAGTACTTC
CASTTSGSQETQYF
>TRBJ2-6|TRBV9|TRBD1|NA
TGTGCCAGCAGCGTAAGGAGGGGACAGGGTCCTAATGGGGCCAACGTCCTGACTTTC
CASSVRRGQGPNGANVLTF
>TRBJ1-1|TRBV29-1|NA|NA
TGCAGCGTTGAAGGCACTGAAGCTTTCTTT
CSVEGTEAFF
>TRBJ1-4|TRBV9|NA|once
TGTGCCAGCAGCGTAGGGCGGCAGGGTGAGGAAAAACTGTTTTTT
CASSVGRQGEEKLFF
>TRBJ2-3|TRBV7-2|TRBD1|NA
TGTGCCAGCAGCCCCTTGACAGGGCTGACAGATACGCAGTATTTT
CASSPLTGLTDTQYF
>TRBJ2-3|TRBV5-4|NA|NA
TGTGCCAGCAGCTTGCGTTCCGGGGTTGGTACGCAGTATTTT
CASSLRSGVGTQYF
>TRBJ2-2|TRBV9|NA|once
TGTGCCAGCAGCGTAACCTGGAACACCGGGGAGCTGTTTTTT
CASSVTWNTGELFF